The 6 T cell receptor beta chains presented below share a single source sample, sequenced in a study of neoadjuvant anti-PD-1 for oral cavity cancer (dated by TCRdb to the early 2020s). Library creation used the immunoSEQ multiplex PCR assay. Here the immuneACCESS table is served through TCRdb, limited to in-frame sequences with V and J called. Missing clones are a known gap in these copies; in checked studies unresolved V genes cover under half, and the rest lacks a known reason. The table for this sample lists around 81,000 clones; under 85% of them were counted only once. The top ten clonotypes cover roughly 3% of the sample. What the time point label conveys for this sample: before neoadjuvant nivolumab. Sequenced here: PBMCs, sampled before nivolumab (anti-PD-1) treatment. The receptor set was obtained from a person aged 35-80 years with oral cavity squamous cell carcinoma.

The CDR3, as DNA: TGTGCCAGTAGTTATGGGGCTAGCGGGATTCTCTCTGGGGCCAACGTCCTGACTTTC. Amino acids: CASSYGASGILSGANVLTF. This rearrangement joins TRBV19 to TRBJ2-6, with 9 positions matching TRBD2. Germline V CDR1 and CDR2: LNHDA, SQIVND (reference sequence). V lost 5 bases and J lost 0; bases outside the gene matches: 11. The CDR3 is 19 residues long. The whole variable domain, filled in from reference TRBV19 and TRBJ2-6, reads DGGITQSPKYLFRKEGQNVTLSCEQNLNHDAMYWYRQDPGQGLRLIYYSQIVNDFQKGDIAEGYSVSREKKESFPLTVTSAQKNPTAFYLCASSYGASGILSGANVLTFGAGSRLTVL.

On this clone: Other DNA sequences within the sample encode an identical CDR3. V usage is TRBV30 and J usage is TRBJ2-1, with a possible D match to TRBD1 (6 bases). V was shortened by 0 bases and J by 6 bases, with 6 bases between the two germline ends. Per the germline V gene, CDR1 is GTSNPN and CDR2 is SVGIG (reference sequence). This CDR3 spans 12 amino acids. The CDR3 sequence: CAWSVRGNEQFF. The CDR3 bases are TGTGCCTGGAGTGTCAGGGGCAATGAGCAGTTCTTC.

The V call is TRBV6-5, the J call TRBJ2-3, with 11 bases lining up with TRBD1. CDR1 and CDR2 from the germline V gene are MNHEY and SVGAGI. The V gene end was trimmed by 4 bases and the J gene end by 3 bases; junction bases not matched to a gene: 6. The CDR3 covers 16 residues. CDR3 nucleotides: TGTGCCAGCAGTTCCGTCCGGGACAGGGGGACAGATACGCAGTATTTT. Translating gives CASSSVRDRGTDTQYF.

The chain carries TRBV4-1 and TRBJ2-5; TRBD1 matches at 7 bases. Germline loops: CDR1 MGHRA, CDR2 YSYEKL. There are 15 residues in the CDR3. Trimming at V came to 1 base and at J to 1 base, leaving 3 bases not matched to a gene. The CDR3 region has the DNA TGCGCCAGCAGCCAAGTAGGGACAGCCCAAGAGACCCAGTACTTC. Its protein is CASSQVGTAQETQYF.

This chain links TRBV5-1 with TRBJ1-3; 7 nucleotides match TRBD1. Germline lookup yields CDR1 SGHRS and CDR2 YFSETQ. Losses at the gene ends were 0 bases for V and 2 bases for J; bases not matched to a gene: 8. The CDR3 sequence is 17 residues long. CDR3 DNA: TGCGCCAGCAGCTTGGACCCGGGACAGCTTACTGGAAACACCATATATTTT. Translated: CASSLDPGQLTGNTIYF.

The V call is TRBV25-1, the J call TRBJ2-5; no clear D. The CDR3 has 14 residues. Per the germline V gene, CDR1 is MGHDK and CDR2 is SYGVNS. Between the trimmed V and J ends, which lost 3 bases and 1 base, there was a span of 9 bases. This chain's CDR3 is CASSDWQVQETQYF. For the CDR3, the DNA is TGTGCCAGCAGTGATTGGCAGGTCCAAGAGACCCAGTACTTC.